This T cell receptor beta chain was retrieved from a study of OX40 agonist ivuxolimab in advanced cancers. Study overall: While on treatment, patients had intravenous ivuxolimab at 0.01 to 10 mg/kg every 2 weeks. Study observations and caveats: In general, CD8+ T cells held more expanded clones than CD4+ did, on average. Some nonresponders likewise displayed low normalized T-cell clonal expansion.

The CDR3 is made up of 16 amino acids. V lost 2 bases and J lost 1; bases outside the gene matches: 5. The V gene's germline CDR1 is KGHSH and CDR2 LQKENI. In the case of this clone: Its antigen is still unknown.

Produced via immunoSEQ multiplex PCR; TCRdb's table is partial and in-frame only. The table shows around 72,000 clones, with approximately 90% occurring only once. The sequencing used CD4+ or CD8+ T cells sorted from blood, collected in a trial of the OX40 agonist ivuxolimab. The chain joins TRBV18 to TRBJ2-5; 9 bases match TRBD2. This TCR derives from an adult with an advanced solid tumor such as melanoma, head and neck, liver or kidney cancer. The CDR3 here is CASSPGGAGGQETQYF. Here the CDR3 DNA reads TGTGCCAGCTCACCAGGCGGAGCGGGGGGCCAAGAGACCCAGTACTTC.